Listed here is a single TCR beta chain. This sample is drawn from a study of cytomegalovirus exposure and HLA in healthy donors. The V gene's germline CDR1 is SGHRS and CDR2 YFSETQ. With V trimmed by 4 bases and J by 0 bases, 5 bases remained unmatched. CDR3 length: 15 amino acids. The PCR ran on 60 Vbeta and 13 Jbeta primers. The data were produced by immunoSEQ multiplex PCR, yet TCRdb's version contains in-frame clones alone and is incomplete. Among roughly 150,000 clones listed, about 80% were seen once. The clonotype was recovered from a woman aged 35 to 49 in good health and CMV-seropositive. This chain joins TRBV5-1 and TRBJ1-2, with 8 bases identical to TRBD1. The sample consisted of PBMCs. The DNA for the CDR3 is TGCGCCAGCAGCCTAGGGGACAGGCCTAACTATGGCTACACCTTC. Translation gives CASSLGDRPNYGYTF.